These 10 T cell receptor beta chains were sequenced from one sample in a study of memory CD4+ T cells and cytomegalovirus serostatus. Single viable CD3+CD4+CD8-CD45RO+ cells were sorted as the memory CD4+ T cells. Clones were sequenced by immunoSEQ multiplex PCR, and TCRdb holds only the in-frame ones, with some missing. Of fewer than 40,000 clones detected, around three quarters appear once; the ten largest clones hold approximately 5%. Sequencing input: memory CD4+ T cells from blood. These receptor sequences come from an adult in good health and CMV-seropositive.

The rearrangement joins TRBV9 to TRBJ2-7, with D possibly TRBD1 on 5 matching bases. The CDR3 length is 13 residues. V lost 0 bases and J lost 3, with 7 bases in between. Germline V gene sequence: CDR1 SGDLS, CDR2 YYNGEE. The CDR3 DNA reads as TGTGCCAGCAGCGTAGAACAGGACTACGAGCAGTACTTC. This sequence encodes CASSVEQDYEQYF.

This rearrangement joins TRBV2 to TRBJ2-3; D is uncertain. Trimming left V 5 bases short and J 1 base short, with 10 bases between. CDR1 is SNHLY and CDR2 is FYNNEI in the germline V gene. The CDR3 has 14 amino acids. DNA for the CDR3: TGTGCCAGCAGTAGCGAGGTTCGCACAGATACGCAGTATTTT. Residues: CASSSEVRTDTQYF.

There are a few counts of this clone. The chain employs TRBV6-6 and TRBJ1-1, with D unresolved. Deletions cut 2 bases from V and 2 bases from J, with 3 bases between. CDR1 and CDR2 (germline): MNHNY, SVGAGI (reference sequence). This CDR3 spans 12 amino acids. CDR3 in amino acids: CASSYPNTEAFF. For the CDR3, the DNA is TGTGCCAGCAGTTACCCTAACACTGAAGCTTTCTTT.

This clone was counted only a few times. This CDR3 reads CASSLEVSGGSNEQFF. The CDR3 bases are TGCGCCAGCAGCTTGGAGGTTAGCGGGGGGTCCAATGAGCAGTTCTTC. The chain recombines TRBV5-1 with TRBJ2-1; 10 bases line up with TRBD2. Germline-derived CDR1 and CDR2 are SGHRS and YFSETQ. CDR3 length equals 16 residues. With 0 bases clipped from V and 6 bases from J, the junction kept 6 bases outside the gene matches.

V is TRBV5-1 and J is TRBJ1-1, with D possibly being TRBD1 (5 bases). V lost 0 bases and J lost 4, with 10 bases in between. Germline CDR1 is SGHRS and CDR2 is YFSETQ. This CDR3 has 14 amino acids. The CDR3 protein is CASSLGWGSTEAFF. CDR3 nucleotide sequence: TGCGCCAGCAGCTTGGGATGGGGGAGCACTGAAGCTTTCTTT. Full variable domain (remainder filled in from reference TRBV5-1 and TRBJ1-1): KAGVTQTPRYLIKTRGQQVTLSCSPISGHRSVSWYQQTPGQGLQFLFEYFSETQRNKGNFPGRFSGRQFSNSRSEMNVSTLELGDSALYLCASSLGWGSTEAFFGQGTRLTVV.

The CDR3 protein is CASSLRPLGVERQTGANVLTF. The CDR3 DNA reads as TGCGCCAGCAGCTTGCGGCCCCTAGGGGTCGAACGACAGACTGGGGCCAACGTCCTGACTTTC. The chain is built from TRBV5-1 and TRBJ2-6; TRBD1 might be the D (5 bases). V lost 1 base to trimming and J lost 2 bases, with 25 bases between them. CDR1 and CDR2 from the germline V gene are SGHRS and YFSETQ. CDR3 size: 21 residues.

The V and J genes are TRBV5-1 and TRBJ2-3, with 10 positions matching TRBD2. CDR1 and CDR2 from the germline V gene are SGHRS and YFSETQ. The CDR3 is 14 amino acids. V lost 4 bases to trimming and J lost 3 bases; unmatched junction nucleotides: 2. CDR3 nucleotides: TGCGCCAGCAGCGTGACTAGCGGGACAGATACGCAGTATTTT. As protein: CASSVTSGTDTQYF. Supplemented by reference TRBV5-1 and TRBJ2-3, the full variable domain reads KAGVTQTPRYLIKTRGQQVTLSCSPISGHRSVSWYQQTPGQGLQFLFEYFSETQRNKGNFPGRFSGRQFSNSRSEMNVSTLELGDSALYLCASSVTSGTDTQYFGPGTRLTVL.

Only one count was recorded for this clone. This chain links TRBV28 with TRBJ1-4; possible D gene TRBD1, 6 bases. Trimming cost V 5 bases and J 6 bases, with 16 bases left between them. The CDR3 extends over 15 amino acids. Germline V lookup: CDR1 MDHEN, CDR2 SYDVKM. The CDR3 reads CASSPAGASYEKLFF. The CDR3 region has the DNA TGTGCCAGCAGTCCCGCGGGGGCCTCTTATGAAAAACTGTTTTTT. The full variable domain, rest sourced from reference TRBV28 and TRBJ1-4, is DVKVTQSSRYLVKRTGEKVFLECVQDMDHENMFWYRQDPGLGLRLIYFSYDVKMKEKGDIPEGYSVSREKKERFSLILESASTNQTSMYLCASSPAGASYEKLFFGSGTQLSVL.

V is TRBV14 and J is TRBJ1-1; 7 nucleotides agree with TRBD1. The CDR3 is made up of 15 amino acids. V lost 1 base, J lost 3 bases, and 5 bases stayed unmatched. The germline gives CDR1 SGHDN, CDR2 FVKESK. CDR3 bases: TGTGCCAGCAGCCAAGGAGGGACAGTCTACACTGAAGCTTTCTTT. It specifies CASSQGGTVYTEAFF.

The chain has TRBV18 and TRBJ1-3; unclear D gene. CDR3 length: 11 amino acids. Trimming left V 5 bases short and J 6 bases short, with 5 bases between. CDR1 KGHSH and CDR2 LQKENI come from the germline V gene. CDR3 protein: CASSSSNTIYF. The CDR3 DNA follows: TGTGCCAGCTCATCCTCAAACACCATATATTTT.